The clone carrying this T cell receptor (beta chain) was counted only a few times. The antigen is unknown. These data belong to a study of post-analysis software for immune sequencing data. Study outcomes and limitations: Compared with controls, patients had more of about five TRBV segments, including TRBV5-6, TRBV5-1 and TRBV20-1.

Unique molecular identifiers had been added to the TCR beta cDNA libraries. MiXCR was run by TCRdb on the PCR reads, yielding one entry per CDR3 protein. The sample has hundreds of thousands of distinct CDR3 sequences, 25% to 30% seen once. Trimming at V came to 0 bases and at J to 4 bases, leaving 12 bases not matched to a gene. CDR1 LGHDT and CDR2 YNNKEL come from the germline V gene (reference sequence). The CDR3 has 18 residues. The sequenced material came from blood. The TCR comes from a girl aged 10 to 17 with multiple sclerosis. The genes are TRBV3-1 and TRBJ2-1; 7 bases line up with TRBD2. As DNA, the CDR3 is TGTGCCAGCAGCCAAGATTTTGGCGGGGGACCAACTTACAATGAGCAGTTCTTC. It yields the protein CASSQDFGGGPTYNEQFF.